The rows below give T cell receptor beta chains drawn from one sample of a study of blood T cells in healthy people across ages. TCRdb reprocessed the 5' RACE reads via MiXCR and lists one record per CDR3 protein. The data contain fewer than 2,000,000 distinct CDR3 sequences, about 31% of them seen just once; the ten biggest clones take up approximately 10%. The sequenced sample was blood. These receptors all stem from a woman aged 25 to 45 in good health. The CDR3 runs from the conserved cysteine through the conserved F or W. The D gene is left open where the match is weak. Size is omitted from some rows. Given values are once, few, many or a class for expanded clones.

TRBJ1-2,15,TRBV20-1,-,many,CSAATGADYGYGYTF,TGCAGTGCTGCCACCGGGGCCGACTACGGGTATGGCTACACCTTC
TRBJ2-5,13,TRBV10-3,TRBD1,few,CAITSGQQETQYF,TGTGCCATCACCTCGGGACAGCAAGAGACCCAGTACTTC
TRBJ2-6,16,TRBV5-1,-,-,CASSLVTGSGANVLTF,TGCGCCAGCAGCTTGGTCACGGGATCCGGGGCCAACGTCCTGACTTTC
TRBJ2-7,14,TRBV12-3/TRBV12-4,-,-,CASSSVRGSCEQYF,TGTGCCAGCAGTTCGGTAAGGGGGTCATGCGAGCAGTACTTC
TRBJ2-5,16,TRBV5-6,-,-,CASSLWTEKGEETQYF,TGTGCCAGCAGCCTTTGGACAGAAAAGGGGGAAGAGACCCAGTACTTC
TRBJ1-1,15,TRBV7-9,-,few,CASSPRDKLNTEAFF,TGTGCCAGCAGCCCCAGGGACAAGTTGAACACTGAAGCTTTCTTT
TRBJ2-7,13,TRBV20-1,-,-,CSATDRPNYEQYF,TGCAGTGCCACGGACAGACCAAATTACGAGCAGTACTTC
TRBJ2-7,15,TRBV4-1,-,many,CASSQDYGGVYEQYF,TGCGCCAGCAGCCAAGATTATGGGGGCGTCTACGAGCAGTACTTC
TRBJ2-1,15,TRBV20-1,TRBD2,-,CSARLAANSYNEQFF,TGCAGTGCTAGACTAGCGGCTAACTCCTACAATGAGCAGTTCTTC
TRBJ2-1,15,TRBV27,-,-,CAGSPPLVRNNEQFF,TGTGCCGGCAGCCCCCCACTAGTGAGGAACAATGAGCAGTTCTTC
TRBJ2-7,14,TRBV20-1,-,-,CSAPVISELYEQYF,TGCAGTGCCCCCGTCATCTCCGAGTTATACGAGCAGTACTTC
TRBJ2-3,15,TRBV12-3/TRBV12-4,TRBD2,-,CASGRILAGGDTQYF,TGTGCCAGCGGACGGATACTAGCGGGGGGGGATACGCAGTATTTT
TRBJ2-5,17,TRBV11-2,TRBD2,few,CASSLLRAGAYQETQYF,TGTGCCAGCAGCCTCCTCAGAGCGGGGGCGTACCAAGAGACCCAGTACTTC
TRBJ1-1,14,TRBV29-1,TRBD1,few,CSVHRQGMNTEAFF,TGCAGCGTTCACCGACAGGGAATGAACACTGAAGCTTTCTTT
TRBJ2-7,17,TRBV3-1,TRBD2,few,CASSQPKLAGAPSEQYF,TGTGCCAGCAGCCAACCCAAACTAGCGGGGGCCCCTAGCGAGCAGTACTTC
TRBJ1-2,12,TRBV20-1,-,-,CSAREGAGGYTF,TGCAGTGCTAGAGAGGGGGCGGGGGGCTACACCTTC
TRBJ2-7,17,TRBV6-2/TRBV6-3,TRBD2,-,CASSGPGLAPSSYEQYF,TGTGCCAGCAGCGGCCCGGGACTAGCGCCTAGCTCCTACGAGCAGTACTTC
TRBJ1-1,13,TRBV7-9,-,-,CASGLRRAAEAFF,TGTGCCAGCGGACTGAGGAGGGCCGCTGAAGCTTTCTTT
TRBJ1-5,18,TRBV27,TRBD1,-,CASKASGTGDYSNQPQHF,TGTGCCAGCAAAGCCTCCGGGACAGGGGATTATAGCAATCAGCCCCAGCATTTT
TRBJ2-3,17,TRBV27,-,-,CASSMWADGSSTDTQYF,TGTGCCAGCAGTATGTGGGCGGACGGCTCTAGCACAGATACGCAGTATTTT
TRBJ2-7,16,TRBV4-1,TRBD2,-,CASSPGASGGIYEQYF,TGCGCCAGCAGCCCCGGAGCTAGCGGAGGCATCTACGAGCAGTACTTC
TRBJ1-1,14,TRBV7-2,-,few,CASSSAGVRTEAFF,TGTGCCAGCAGCTCGGCGGGGGTGAGGACTGAAGCTTTCTTT
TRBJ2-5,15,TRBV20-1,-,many,CSARVVGGLQETQYF,TGCAGTGCTAGAGTCGTGGGGGGCTTACAAGAGACCCAGTACTTC
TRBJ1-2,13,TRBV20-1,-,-,CSARVSGSHGYTF,TGCAGTGCTAGAGTATCGGGTTCCCATGGCTACACCTTC
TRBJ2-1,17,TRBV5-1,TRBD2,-,CASSLWTSGSSYNEQFF,TGCGCCAGCAGCTTATGGACTAGCGGAAGCTCCTACAATGAGCAGTTCTTC
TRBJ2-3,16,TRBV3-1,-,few,CASSHAGAWGADTQYF,TGTGCCAGCAGCCACGCAGGCGCTTGGGGGGCAGATACGCAGTATTTT
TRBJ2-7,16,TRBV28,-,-,CASSPMGTVSSYEQYF,TGTGCCAGCAGTCCTATGGGGACCGTCAGCTCCTACGAGCAGTACTTC
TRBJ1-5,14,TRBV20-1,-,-,CSAHLGRANQPQHF,TGCAGTGCGCACCTGGGACGGGCGAATCAGCCCCAGCATTTT
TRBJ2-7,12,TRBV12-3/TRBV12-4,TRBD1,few,CASRTGTVGQYF,TGTGCCAGCAGGACGGGGACAGTCGGGCAGTACTTC
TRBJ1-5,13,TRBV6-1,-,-,CASQSGRNQPQHF,TGTGCCAGCCAGTCAGGGAGAAACCAGCCCCAGCATTTT
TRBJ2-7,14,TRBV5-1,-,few,CANPNRDNPYEQYF,TGCGCCAACCCTAACCGGGACAACCCCTACGAGCAGTACTTC
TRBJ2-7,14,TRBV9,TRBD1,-,CASSGPGQTYEQYF,TGTGCCAGCAGCGGTCCGGGACAGACCTACGAGCAGTACTTC
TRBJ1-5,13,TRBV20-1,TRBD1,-,CSASGGTGRAQHF,TGCAGTGCTAGTGGGGGGACAGGGAGGGCCCAGCATTTT
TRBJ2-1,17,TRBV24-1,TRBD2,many,CATSDLGTSGSYNEQFF,TGTGCCACCAGTGATTTAGGGACTAGCGGGTCCTACAATGAGCAGTTCTTC
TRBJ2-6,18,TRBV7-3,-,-,CASSPATSSHSGANVLTF,TGTGCCAGCAGCCCTGCGACAAGCTCCCACTCTGGGGCCAACGTCCTGACTTTC
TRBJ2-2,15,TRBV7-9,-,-,CASSLVEGEAGELFF,TGTGCCAGCAGCTTAGTGGAGGGTGAGGCCGGGGAGCTGTTTTTT
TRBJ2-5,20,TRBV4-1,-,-,CASSPIRSPFLTGGDETQYF,TGCGCCAGCAGCCCCATAAGATCCCCGTTTTTGACAGGAGGTGACGAGACCCAGTACTTC
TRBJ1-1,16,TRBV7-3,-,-,CASSLGPGGMNTEAFF,TGTGCCAGCAGCTTAGGTCCCGGGGGGATGAACACTGAAGCTTTCTTT